This TCR beta chain stems from a study of graft-versus-host responses after intestinal transplantation. TCRdb's table, derived via immunoSEQ multiplex PCR, lists solely in-frame clones and lacks some. The sample shows tens of thousands of clones, around nine tenths of them seen only once. Trimming took 6 bases from V and 2 from J, leaving 14 bases between them. From germline, CDR1 is MGHDK and CDR2 SYGVNS. The CDR3 loop spans 14 amino acids. Worth noting for this clone: Its target is unknown.

The chain joins TRBV25-1 to TRBJ2-7; D possibly matches TRBD1 or TRBD2 (5 bases each). The TCR sequence derives from a human donor who received an intestinal transplant. The material sequenced was unstimulated CD8+ T cells sorted from spleen or lymph node cells, taken before intestinal transplant. CDR3 amino acids: CASSPGTATYEQYF. DNA of the CDR3: TGTGCCAGCAGCCCCGGGACGGCTACCTACGAGCAGTACTTC.